This T cell receptor beta chain was found in a study of CD8 T cells in ankylosing spondylitis. The study, taken as a whole, reports: Reports say disease-linked clones showed up significantly more in matched ankylosing spondylitis synovial fluid.

With respect to this clonotype: What it binds is not known.

TCRdb re-derived calls from the 5' RACE reads in MiXCR, one entry per CDR3 protein. This sample yields around 300,000 distinct CDR3 sequences, of which roughly 15% are seen a single time; 1.1% belongs to the top ten. The sequence derives from a male donor with ankylosing spondylitis or in good health (not recorded which). The sample was blood, either unsorted or a sorted T cell fraction (not recorded which).

CDR3 DNA: TGTGCCAGCAGCTCTAGCGGGAGGGCCTTTCAAGGCACCGGGGAGCTGTTTTTT. Translating gives CASSSSGRAFQGTGELFF. The J gene is TRBJ2-2, the V gene TRBV12-3 or TRBV12-4; the match to TRBD2 covers 12 bases. CDR3 length: 18 residues. With V trimmed by 6 bases and J by 4 bases, 12 bases remained unmatched.